These T cell receptor beta chains were read from a single sample in a study of OX40 agonist ivuxolimab in advanced cancers. This table comes from immunoSEQ multiplex PCR, and its TCRdb copy is limited to in-frame clones, with some not included. The profile covers about 83,000 clones, with roughly 87% appearing a single time and roughly 0.7% taken by the ten largest. The sequencing here drew on CD4+ or CD8+ T cells sorted from blood, taken in a trial of the OX40 agonist ivuxolimab. The receptors come from an adult with an advanced solid tumor such as melanoma, head and neck, liver or kidney cancer. CDR3s include the opening cysteine and the closing phenylalanine or tryptophan. Each record gives: clone size, J gene, V gene, CDR3 protein. Size is stated for part of the rows, as once, few or many counts, or as a class when the clone is expanded.

clone size: NA; J gene: TRBJ1-6; V gene: TRBV5-8; CDR3 protein: CASSLNPQGSYNSPLHF
clone size: NA; J gene: TRBJ2-5; V gene: TRBV6-1; CDR3 protein: CASSEYVGTGLKETQYF
clone size: NA; J gene: TRBJ2-7; V gene: TRBV7-2; CDR3 protein: CASSPGHQSYEQYF
clone size: NA; J gene: TRBJ1-2; V gene: TRBV19; CDR3 protein: CASGTINYGYTF
clone size: NA; J gene: TRBJ2-1; V gene: TRBV5-1; CDR3 protein: CASTSGGTGGYEQFF
clone size: NA; J gene: TRBJ2-5; V gene: TRBV4-2; CDR3 protein: CASSQGAQTVETQYF
clone size: NA; J gene: TRBJ2-1; V gene: TRBV2; CDR3 protein: CASIEDRVSGNEQFF
clone size: NA; J gene: TRBJ1-1; V gene: TRBV5-1; CDR3 protein: CASSLAGTNTEAFF
clone size: NA; J gene: TRBJ2-6; V gene: TRBV7-2; CDR3 protein: CASSDGSGANVLTF
clone size: NA; J gene: TRBJ1-2; V gene: TRBV6-5; CDR3 protein: CASSHSGAHGYTF
clone size: NA; J gene: TRBJ2-5; V gene: TRBV11-2; CDR3 protein: CASSLLGTSGVRETQYF
clone size: NA; J gene: TRBJ1-6; V gene: TRBV11-1; CDR3 protein: CASSSASGDSPLHF
clone size: few; J gene: TRBJ1-6; V gene: TRBV5-1; CDR3 protein: CASSRSDRVPSPLHF
clone size: once; J gene: TRBJ1-6; V gene: TRBV6-5; CDR3 protein: CASSPEAPNSPLHF
clone size: NA; J gene: TRBJ2-2; V gene: TRBV30; CDR3 protein: CAWRLSGTVTGELFF
clone size: NA; J gene: TRBJ2-1; V gene: TRBV11-2; CDR3 protein: CASSFQQGTYNEQFF
clone size: NA; J gene: TRBJ2-1; V gene: TRBV7-8; CDR3 protein: CASSLALSSSGTGHNEQFF